This TCR beta chain was documented in a study of early T cells in non-severe SARS-CoV-2 infection (dated by TCRdb to 2020 to 2023). Turning to the overall study: Bulk RNA from unsorted whole blood was used for TCR sequencing, so alpha and beta chains could not be paired.

In this sample, this clonotype turned up many times. Its antigen has not been determined. No clone much larger than this one lies a single base away; base qualities are absent. The CDR3 numbers 16 residues from cysteine through phenylalanine. The sequence is cut down to CDR3 DNA, 48 bases in frame from base 1. CDR1 and CDR2 are read off the germline V gene as LGHNA and YNFKEQ. The junction shows trimming of 5 bases on V and 7 bases on J, and the gene matches do not reach 8 bases of it. Set within a cohort of healthcare workers in London, UK, this nested case-control study involved weekly PCR testing of nasopharyngeal swabs along with blood sampling. Healthcare workers were recruited during the week of the UK lockdown, between 23 and 31 March 2020, and followed weekly for up to 16 weeks. Summary of the overall study and its limitations: VDJdb matching was skewed toward anti-spike CD8 responses, so virus-specific expansions were likely underestimated and private and CD4 specificities were missed.

Receptor libraries were prepared by 5' RACE. Sequencing instrument: NextSeq 500. Unique molecular identifiers were attached to individual cDNA molecules in the TCR library protocol so that sequencing error and PCR bias could be corrected. Both TCR alpha and beta chains were sequenced, and tight co-correlation was observed between alpha and beta sequence abundances in each sample. Per the source publication's procedure: Decombinator V4 was used to perform V gene, J gene and CDR3 annotation of TCR sequences. TCRs were defined as expanded if a significant change between any two time points was detected under a Poisson model with p below 0.0001. TCR abundances were normalised to the total number of TCRs sequenced in each sample and reported as counts per million. MAIT TCRs were defined by TRAV1-2 paired with TRAJ12, TRAJ20 or TRAJ33, and iNKT TCRs by TRAV10 paired with TRAJ18. VDJdb, accessed on 1 November 2021, was searched for TCRs annotated for CMV, EBV and SARS-CoV-2, and TCRs annotated for more than one antigen were excluded. Starting from the raw public reads, TCRdb applied fastp trimming at Q25, assembled clones with MiXCR and retained in-frame beta chains. Here each entry gathers all rows of one CDR3 protein and keeps the most common genes and DNA. Here the V and J calls rest on TCRdb's processing, not on the authors' analysis. The sample yields some 83,000 distinct CDR3 sequences; roughly 10% were counted once. The ten largest clones take up over 7% of the sample.

Sequencing was performed on whole blood, taken at baseline. The V and J segments used are TRBV4-2 and TRBJ2-2; TRBD1 lines up with 12 middle nucleotides. This TCR was sampled from an adult who was a healthcare worker with PCR-confirmed SARS-CoV-2 infection or an uninfected control (not recorded which). The DNA sequence is given as TGTGCCAGCAGCGCGCGGGACAGGGGGCATCGCGGGGAGCTGTTTTTT. It encodes CASSARDRGHRGELFF.